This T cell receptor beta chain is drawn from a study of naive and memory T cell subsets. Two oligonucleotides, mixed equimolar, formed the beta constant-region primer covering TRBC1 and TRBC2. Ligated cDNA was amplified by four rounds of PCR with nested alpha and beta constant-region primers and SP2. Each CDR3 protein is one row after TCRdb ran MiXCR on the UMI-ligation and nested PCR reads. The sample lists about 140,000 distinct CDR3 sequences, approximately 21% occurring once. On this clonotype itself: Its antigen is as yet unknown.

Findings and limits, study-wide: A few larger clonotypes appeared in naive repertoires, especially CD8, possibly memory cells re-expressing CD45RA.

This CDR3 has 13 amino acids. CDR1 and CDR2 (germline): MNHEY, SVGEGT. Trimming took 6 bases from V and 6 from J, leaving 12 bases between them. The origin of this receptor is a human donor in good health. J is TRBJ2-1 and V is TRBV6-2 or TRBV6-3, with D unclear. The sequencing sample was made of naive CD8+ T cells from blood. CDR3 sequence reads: CASSYTLVNEQFF. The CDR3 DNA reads TGTGCCAGCAGCTATACCCTAGTCAATGAGCAGTTCTTC.